The source of this TCR beta chain is a study of human thymus T cells. Profiled with immunoSEQ multiplex PCR; TCRdb holds only in-frame clones, not every one. The sample includes about 78,000 clones, around 96% seen only once; the top ten take roughly 0.03%. There are 12 residues in the CDR3. Between the trimmed V and J ends, which lost 7 bases and 6 bases, there was a span of 12 bases. Looked up from germline, CDR1 is LNHDA and CDR2 is SQIVND (reference sequence). Thymic samples were excised during corrective heart operations. Each of the donors was a healthy Finnish infant who was undergoing open corrective cardiac surgery for congenital heart defects.

This TCR came from a boy under three years old with a congenital heart defect but otherwise immunologically healthy. The rearrangement joins TRBV19 to TRBJ1-1, with D tentatively TRBD1 (6 bases). The sample comprised thymus tissue. The CDR3 DNA reads as TGTGCCAGTATAGCAGGGGAAGCTGAAGCTTTCTTT. This translates into CASIAGEAEAFF.